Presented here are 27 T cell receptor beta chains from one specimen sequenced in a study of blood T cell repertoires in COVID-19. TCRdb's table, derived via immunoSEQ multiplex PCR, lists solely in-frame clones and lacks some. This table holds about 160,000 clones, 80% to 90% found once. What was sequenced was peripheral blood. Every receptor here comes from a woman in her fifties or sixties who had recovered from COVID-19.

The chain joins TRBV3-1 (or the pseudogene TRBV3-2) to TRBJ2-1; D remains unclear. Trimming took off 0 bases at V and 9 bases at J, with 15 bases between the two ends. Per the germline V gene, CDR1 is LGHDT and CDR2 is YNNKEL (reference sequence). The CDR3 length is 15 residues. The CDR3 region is CASSQDNSRGGEQFF. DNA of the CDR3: TGTGCCAGCAGCCAAGATAATTCGAGAGGTGGTGAGCAGTTCTTC.

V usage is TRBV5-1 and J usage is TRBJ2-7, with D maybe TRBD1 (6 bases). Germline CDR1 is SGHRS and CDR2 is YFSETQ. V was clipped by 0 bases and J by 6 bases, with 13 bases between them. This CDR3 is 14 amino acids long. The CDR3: CASSLAGDIGEQYF. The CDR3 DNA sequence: TGCGCCAGCAGCTTGGCTGGGGACATTGGCGAGCAGTACTTC.

The CDR3 reads CASTQTPYGYTF. CDR3 nucleotides: TGTGCCAGCACTCAGACACCGTATGGCTACACCTTC. The V call is TRBV2, the J call TRBJ1-2; D is unresolved. Germline CDR1 reads SNHLY; CDR2 reads FYNNEI. V lost 7 bases, J lost 5 bases, and 11 bases lay in between. The CDR3 extends over 12 amino acids.

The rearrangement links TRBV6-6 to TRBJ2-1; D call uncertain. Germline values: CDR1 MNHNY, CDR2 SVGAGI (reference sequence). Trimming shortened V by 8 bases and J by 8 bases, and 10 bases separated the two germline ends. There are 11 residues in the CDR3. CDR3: CASSDWDEQFF. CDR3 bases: TGTGCCAGCTCTGACTGGGATGAGCAGTTCTTC.

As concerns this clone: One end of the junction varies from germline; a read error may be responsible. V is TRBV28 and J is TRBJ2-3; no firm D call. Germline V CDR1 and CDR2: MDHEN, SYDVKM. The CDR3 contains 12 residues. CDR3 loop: CASSSYPDAQYF. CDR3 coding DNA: TGTGCCAGCAGTTCATACCCAGATGCGCAGTATTTT.

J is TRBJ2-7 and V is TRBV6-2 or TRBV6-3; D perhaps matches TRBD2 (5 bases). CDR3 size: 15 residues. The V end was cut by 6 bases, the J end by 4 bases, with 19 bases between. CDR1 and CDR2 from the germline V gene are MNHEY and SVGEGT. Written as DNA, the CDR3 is TGTGCCAGCAGCACCAGAGAGGGCTTCATTTACGAGCAGTACTTC. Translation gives CASSTREGFIYEQYF.

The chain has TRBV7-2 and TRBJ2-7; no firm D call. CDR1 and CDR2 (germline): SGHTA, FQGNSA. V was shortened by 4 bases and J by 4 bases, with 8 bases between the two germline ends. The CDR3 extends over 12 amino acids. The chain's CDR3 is CASSSSRYEQYF. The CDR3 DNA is TGTGCCAGCAGCTCTTCTAGGTACGAGCAGTACTTC.

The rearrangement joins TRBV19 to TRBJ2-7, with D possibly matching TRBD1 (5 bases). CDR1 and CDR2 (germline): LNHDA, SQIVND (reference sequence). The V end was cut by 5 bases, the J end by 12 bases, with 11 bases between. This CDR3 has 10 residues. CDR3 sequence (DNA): TGTGCCAGTAGTGTTGGACACCGGTACTTC. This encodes CASSVGHRYF.

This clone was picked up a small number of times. The CDR3: CASSQPTVPEAFF. The CDR3 bases are TGTGCCAGCAGCCAGCCGACAGTCCCTGAAGCTTTCTTT. The chain combines TRBV3-1 (or the pseudogene TRBV3-2) with TRBJ1-1; a possible D gene is TRBD1 (5 bases). V lost 3 bases to trimming and J lost 6 bases, with 11 bases between them. The CDR3 is made up of 13 amino acids. Germline CDR1 LGHDT, CDR2 YNNKEL (reference sequence).

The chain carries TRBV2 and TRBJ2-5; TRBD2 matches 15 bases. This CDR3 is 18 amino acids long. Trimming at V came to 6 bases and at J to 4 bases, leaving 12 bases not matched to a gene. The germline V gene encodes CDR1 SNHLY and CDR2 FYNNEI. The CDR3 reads CASSATPGTSGGIETQYF. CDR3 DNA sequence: TGTGCCAGCAGCGCAACCCCCGGGACTAGCGGGGGGATAGAGACCCAGTACTTC.

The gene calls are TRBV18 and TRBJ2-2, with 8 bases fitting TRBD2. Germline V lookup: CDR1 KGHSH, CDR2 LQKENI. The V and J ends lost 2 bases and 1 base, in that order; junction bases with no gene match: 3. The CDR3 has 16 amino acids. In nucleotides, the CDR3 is TGTGCCAGCTCACCAAGAGCGGGGGTGAACACCGGGGAGCTGTTTTTT. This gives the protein CASSPRAGVNTGELFF.

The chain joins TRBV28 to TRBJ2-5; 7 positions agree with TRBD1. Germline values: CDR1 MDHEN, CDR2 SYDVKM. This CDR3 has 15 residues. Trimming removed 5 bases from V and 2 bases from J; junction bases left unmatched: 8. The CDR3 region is CASSIRDRSQETQYF. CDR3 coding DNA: TGTGCCAGCAGTATCCGGGACAGATCTCAAGAGACCCAGTACTTC.

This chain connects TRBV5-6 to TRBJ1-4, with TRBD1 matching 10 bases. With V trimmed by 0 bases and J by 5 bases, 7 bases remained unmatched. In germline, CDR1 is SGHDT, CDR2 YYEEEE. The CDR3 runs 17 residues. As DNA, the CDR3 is TGTGCCAGCAGCTTGGGGTACTCGGGACAGGGGAATGAAAAACTGTTTTTT. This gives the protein CASSLGYSGQGNEKLFF.

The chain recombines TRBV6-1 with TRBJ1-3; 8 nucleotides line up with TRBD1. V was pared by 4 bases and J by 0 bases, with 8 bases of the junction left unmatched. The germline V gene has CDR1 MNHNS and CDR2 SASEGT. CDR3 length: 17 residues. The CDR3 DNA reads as TGTGCCAGCAGTGGGGGACAGGCCGGGGGCTCTGGAAACACCATATATTTT. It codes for CASSGGQAGGSGNTIYF.

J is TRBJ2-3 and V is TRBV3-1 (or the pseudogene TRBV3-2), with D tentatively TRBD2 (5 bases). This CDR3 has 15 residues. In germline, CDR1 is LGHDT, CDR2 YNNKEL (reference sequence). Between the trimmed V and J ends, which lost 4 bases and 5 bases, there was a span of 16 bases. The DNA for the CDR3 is TGTGCCAGCAGCCCCTTCGGGGTCCGGAGAGATACGCAGTATTTT. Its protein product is CASSPFGVRRDTQYF.

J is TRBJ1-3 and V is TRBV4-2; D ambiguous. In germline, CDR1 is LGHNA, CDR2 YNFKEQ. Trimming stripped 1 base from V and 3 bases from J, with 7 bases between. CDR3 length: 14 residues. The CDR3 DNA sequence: TGTGCCAGCAGCCAAGTGGAGGGTGGAAACACCATATATTTT. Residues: CASSQVEGGNTIYF.

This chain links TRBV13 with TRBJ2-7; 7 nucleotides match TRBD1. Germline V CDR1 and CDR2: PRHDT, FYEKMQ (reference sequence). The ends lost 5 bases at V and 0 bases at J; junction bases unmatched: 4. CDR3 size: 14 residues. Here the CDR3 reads CASSHRDSSYEQYF. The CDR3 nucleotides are TGTGCCAGCAGCCACCGGGACAGCTCCTACGAGCAGTACTTC.

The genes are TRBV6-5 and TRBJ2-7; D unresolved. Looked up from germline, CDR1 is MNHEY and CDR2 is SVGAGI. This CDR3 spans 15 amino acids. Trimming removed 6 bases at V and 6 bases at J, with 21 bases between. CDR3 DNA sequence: TGTGCCAGCAGACCCAGACTGGATTCCTCGGGCGAGCAGTACTTC. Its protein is CASRPRLDSSGEQYF.

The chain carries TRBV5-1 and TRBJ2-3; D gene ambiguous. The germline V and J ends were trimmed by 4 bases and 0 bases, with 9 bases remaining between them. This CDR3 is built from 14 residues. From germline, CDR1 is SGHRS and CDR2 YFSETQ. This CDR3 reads CASSGSLSTDTQYF. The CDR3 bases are TGCGCCAGCAGCGGTAGTTTGAGCACAGATACGCAGTATTTT.

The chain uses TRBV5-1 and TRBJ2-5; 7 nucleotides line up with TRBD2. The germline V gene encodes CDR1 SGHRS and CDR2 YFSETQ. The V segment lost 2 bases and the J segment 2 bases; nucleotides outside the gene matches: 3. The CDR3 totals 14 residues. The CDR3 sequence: CASSLAGWQETQYF. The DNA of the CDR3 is TGCGCCAGCAGCTTAGCGGGGTGGCAAGAGACCCAGTACTTC.

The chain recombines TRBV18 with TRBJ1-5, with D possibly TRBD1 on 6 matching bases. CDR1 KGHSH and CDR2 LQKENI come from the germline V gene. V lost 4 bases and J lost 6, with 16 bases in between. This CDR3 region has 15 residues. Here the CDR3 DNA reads TGTGCCAGCTCACAGACACCTCTAGGGGGTCAGCCCCAGCATTTT. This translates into CASSQTPLGGQPQHF.

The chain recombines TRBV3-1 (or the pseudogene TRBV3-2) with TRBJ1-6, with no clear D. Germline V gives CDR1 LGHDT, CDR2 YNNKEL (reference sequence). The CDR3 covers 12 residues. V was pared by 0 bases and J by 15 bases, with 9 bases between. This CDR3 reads CASSQDPGSLHF. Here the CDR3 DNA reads TGTGCCAGCAGCCAAGATCCGGGGAGCCTCCACTTT.

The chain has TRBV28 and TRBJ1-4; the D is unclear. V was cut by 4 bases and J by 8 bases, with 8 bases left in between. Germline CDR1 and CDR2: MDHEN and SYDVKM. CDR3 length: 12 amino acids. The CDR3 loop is CASSSSGEKLFF. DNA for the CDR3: TGTGCCAGCAGTTCCTCAGGAGAAAAACTGTTTTTT.

CDR3 coding DNA: TGCGCCAGCAGCCAGTTCAGGGCCTACGAGCAGTACTTC. Amino acid sequence: CASSQFRAYEQYF. The rearrangement uses TRBV4-3 and TRBJ2-7, with a tentative D call TRBD1 (5 bases). The V gene's germline CDR1 is LGHNA and CDR2 YSLEER. The V gene lost 3 bases and the J gene lost 2 bases, with 8 bases spanning the gap. The CDR3 is made up of 13 amino acids.

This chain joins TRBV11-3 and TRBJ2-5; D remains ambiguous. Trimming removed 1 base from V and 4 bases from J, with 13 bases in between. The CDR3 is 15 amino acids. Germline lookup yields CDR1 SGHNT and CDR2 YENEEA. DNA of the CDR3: TGTGCCAGCAGCTTAGGGCGCGGCGGTCCAGAGACCCAGTACTTC. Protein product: CASSLGRGGPETQYF.

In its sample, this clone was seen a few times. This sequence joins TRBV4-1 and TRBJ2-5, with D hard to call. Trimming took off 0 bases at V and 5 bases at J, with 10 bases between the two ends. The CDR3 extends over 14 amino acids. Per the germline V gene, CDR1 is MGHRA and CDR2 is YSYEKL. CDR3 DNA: TGCGCCAGCAGCCAAGACCCGACGCGGGAGACCCAGTACTTC. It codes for CASSQDPTRETQYF.

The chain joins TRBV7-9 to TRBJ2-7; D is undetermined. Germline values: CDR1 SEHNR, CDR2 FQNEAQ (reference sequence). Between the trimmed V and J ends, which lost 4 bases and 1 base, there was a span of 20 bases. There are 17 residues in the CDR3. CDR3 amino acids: CASSSDRVPRRSYEQYF. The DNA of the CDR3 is TGTGCCAGCAGCTCTGACCGGGTCCCTAGACGGTCCTACGAGCAGTACTTC.